This passage covers 21 T cell receptor beta chains from one sample sequenced in a study of T cell repertoires in cytomegalovirus infection. For these TCRs, the target antigens are not known. Via MiXCR, TCRdb re-called the reads, giving one row per CDR3 protein. In the table there are roughly 280,000 distinct CDR3 sequences, 20% to 25% of which are singletons. The material was cultured PBMCs, obtained from culture after CMV antigen stimulation. The receptors were sampled from a human donor in good health (CMV status not recorded). Some clones in this sample may be carry-over from other donors' samples.

The V and J genes are TRBV29-1 and TRBJ2-5, with D perhaps given as TRBD1 or TRBD2 (5 bases each). CDR1 is SQVTM, CDR2 ANQGSEA, per germline. The V end lost 6 bases, the J end lost 6 bases, and 20 bases lay between the germline ends. The CDR3 is 14 residues long. Written as DNA, the CDR3 is TGCAGCGTCGTAACCGGGACCTCCTCAAAGACCCAGTACTTC. It codes for CSVVTGTSSKTQYF.

This clonotype was observed a few times. V usage is TRBV7-2 and J usage is TRBJ2-5; a possible D gene is TRBD2 (6 bases). V was shortened by 0 bases and J by 4 bases, with 15 bases between the two germline ends. The length of the CDR3 is 16 residues. In germline, CDR1 is SGHTA, CDR2 FQGNSA. The CDR3 here is CASSLAPGVGGETQYF. As DNA, the CDR3 is TGTGCCAGCAGCTTAGCGCCGGGAGTGGGAGGAGAGACCCAGTACTTC.

This clonotype was recorded at least ten times. V gene TRBV7-2 combines with J gene TRBJ1-1, with D perhaps matching TRBD1 (5 bases). Trimming removed 3 bases from V and 0 bases from J, with 11 bases in between. The CDR3 sequence is 15 residues long. CDR1 and CDR2 from the germline V gene are SGHTA and FQGNSA. The DNA for the CDR3 is TGTGCCAGCAGCTTCTCTAGGGGAATGAACACTGAAGCTTTCTTT. Protein sequence: CASSFSRGMNTEAFF.

This clonotype turned up a few times. The rearrangement joins TRBV6-5 to TRBJ2-3; 13 nucleotides align to TRBD2. V lost 6 bases to trimming and J lost 6 bases; unmatched junction nucleotides: 9. Germline CDR1 is MNHEY and CDR2 is SVGAGI. This CDR3 comprises 16 residues. The CDR3 sequence is CASSRPGLAGFDTQYF. Written as DNA, the CDR3 is TGTGCCAGCAGCAGGCCGGGACTAGCGGGGTTCGATACGCAGTATTTT.

A few counts support this clonotype. J is TRBJ2-1 and V is TRBV11-2; D call uncertain. This CDR3 is 15 amino acids long. The germline V gene encodes CDR1 SGHAT and CDR2 FQNNGV. V lost 1 base and J lost 2, with 9 bases in between. CDR3 nucleotide sequence: TGTGCCAGCAGCTTAGCGGTAGCCGCCTACAATGAGCAGTTCTTC. It yields the protein CASSLAVAAYNEQFF.

This clonotype was recorded a few times. The chain links TRBV27 to TRBJ2-3; 8 bases line up with TRBD1. The V gene end was trimmed by 6 bases and the J gene end by 4 bases; junction bases not matched to a gene: 6. The CDR3 has 14 residues. The germline CDR1 and CDR2 sequences are MNHEY and SMNVEV (reference sequence). In DNA form, the CDR3 reads TGTGCCAGCAGGCCGGGACAGGCTTCAGATACGCAGTATTTT. This sequence encodes CASRPGQASDTQYF.

Regarding this clonotype: A much more abundant neighbour one base away suggests this may be a read error. The V call is TRBV7-6, the J call TRBJ2-7; D ambiguous. The CDR3 is 12 amino acids. CDR1 is SGHVS and CDR2 is FNYEAQ in the germline V gene. V shed 10 bases and J shed 0 bases, with 10 bases lying between them. The CDR3 region is CAKATSSYEQYV. CDR3 bases: TGTGCCAAGGCGACATCCTCCTACGAGCAGTACGTC.

CDR3 sequence reads: CSAGRSGANVLTF. CDR3 nucleotides: TGCAGTGCAGGGCGTTCTGGGGCCAACGTCCTGACTTTC. This chain links TRBV20-1 with TRBJ2-6, with D unresolved. Trimming shortened V by 6 bases and J by 1 base, and 7 bases separated the two germline ends. Germline CDR1 reads DFQATT; CDR2 reads SNEGSKA (reference sequence). The CDR3 has 13 residues.

CDR3 amino acids: CASSQGTGQSTDTQYF. The DNA for the CDR3 is TGTGCCAGCAGCCAAGGGACAGGGCAAAGCACAGATACGCAGTATTTT. The chain employs TRBV4-2 and TRBJ2-3; TRBD1 matches at 8 bases. Germline V gene lookup returns CDR1 LGHNA and CDR2 YNFKEQ. The ends lost 1 base at V and 0 bases at J; junction bases unmatched: 3. CDR3 length: 16 amino acids.

The V call is TRBV28, the J call TRBJ1-2, with 9 bases fitting TRBD1. The CDR3 runs 17 residues. Trimming removed 2 bases from V and 4 bases from J; junction bases left unmatched: 11. Germline V lookup: CDR1 MDHEN, CDR2 SYDVKM. The DNA of the CDR3 is TGTGCCAGCAGTTTACGACGAACAGGGGGCTTTGGCTATGGCTACACCTTC. Translated: CASSLRRTGGFGYGYTF.

This clonotype showed up just a few times. The chain employs TRBV5-1 and TRBJ1-2; 9 nucleotides align to TRBD1. The CDR3 contains 15 residues. Germline V gene lookup returns CDR1 SGHRS and CDR2 YFSETQ. V shed 2 bases and J 6 bases; nucleotides not matched to a gene: 8. The CDR3 nucleotides read TGCGCCAGCAGCTTTCGGACAGGGGAAGAAGATGGCTACACCTTC. Protein: CASSFRTGEEDGYTF.

The chain has TRBV11-3 and TRBJ2-1; D not certain. The CDR3 spans 13 residues. CDR1 SGHNT and CDR2 YENEEA come from the germline V gene. Trimming cost V 1 base and J 8 bases, with 9 bases left between them. The DNA of the CDR3 is TGTGCCAGCAGCTTAGGAGGTGGATATGAGCAGTTCTTC. Protein sequence: CASSLGGGYEQFF.

This clonotype has ten or more counts. The V call is TRBV7-8, the J call TRBJ1-2; no firm D call. The CDR3 length is 15 residues. The germline V and J ends were trimmed by 1 base and 0 bases, with 9 bases remaining between them. CDR1 is SGHVS and CDR2 is FQNEAQ in the germline V gene. The CDR3 sequence is CASSLVPGPNYGYTF. In DNA, the CDR3 is TGTGCCAGCAGCTTAGTACCAGGACCTAACTATGGCTACACCTTC.

This clonotype was seen more than once but under ten times. The genes are TRBV30 and TRBJ2-3, with unresolved D. The CDR3 runs 17 residues. Germline V gives CDR1 GTSNPN, CDR2 SVGIG (reference sequence). V was cut by 3 bases and J by 0 bases, with 19 bases left in between. The CDR3 here is CAWRTPPALTSTDTQYF. CDR3 nucleotides: TGTGCCTGGAGGACCCCCCCGGCCCTCACAAGCACAGATACGCAGTATTTT.

The genes are TRBV15 and TRBJ1-2; D may be TRBD1 (5 bases). The CDR3 contains 14 residues. V was shortened by 0 bases and J by 6 bases, with 11 bases between the two germline ends. In germline, CDR1 is LNHNV, CDR2 YYDKDF (reference sequence). The CDR3 reads CATSRDRRVHGYTF. CDR3 coding DNA: TGTGCCACCAGCAGAGATCGCAGGGTGCATGGCTACACCTTC.

In its sample, this clonotype was seen a few times. The chain is built from TRBV13 and TRBJ1-2; 8 positions agree with TRBD1. The CDR3 has 14 amino acids. CDR1 PRHDT and CDR2 FYEKMQ come from the germline V gene (reference sequence). V lost 4 bases, J lost 7 bases, and 8 bases stayed unmatched. CDR3 residues: CASSSAGTGRGYTF. In nucleotides, the CDR3 is TGTGCCAGCAGCTCCGCCGGGACAGGACGTGGCTACACCTTC. The full variable domain, in which reference TRBV13 and TRBJ1-2 provide the parts outside the CDR3, is AAGVIQSPRHLIKEKRETATLKCYPIPRHDTVYWYQQGPGQDPQFLISFYEKMQSDKGSIPDRFSAQQFSDYHSELNMSSLELGDSALYFCASSSAGTGRGYTFGSGTRLTVV.

This clonotype was detected only a few times. The rearrangement joins TRBV12-3 or TRBV12-4 to TRBJ1-1; no clear D gene. V dropped 7 bases and J dropped 1 base, with 13 bases sitting between them. This CDR3 has 14 residues. The CDR3 reads CASNPRPRNTEAFF. The CDR3 nucleotides are TGTGCCAGCAACCCAAGGCCACGGAACACTGAAGCTTTCTTT.

This clonotype was picked up a small number of times. The chain is built from TRBV7-6 and TRBJ1-5, with D possibly being TRBD1 (5 bases). Germline V gives CDR1 SGHVS, CDR2 FNYEAQ. The CDR3 length is 17 residues. With 3 bases removed from V and 0 bases from J, the gap between germline ends came to 15 bases. CDR3 coding DNA: TGTGCCAGCAGCTTTGTGGGACCGCGAGCTAGCAATCAGCCCCAGCATTTT. Its protein product is CASSFVGPRASNQPQHF.

Comments on this clonotype: Mismatch with germline at one junction end may stem from a read error. V usage is TRBV28 and J usage is TRBJ2-7; TRBD2 matches 7 bases. Germline V CDR1 and CDR2: MDHEN, SYDVKM. The CDR3 extends over 15 amino acids. The DNA for the CDR3 is TGTGCCAACAGTCCACCCGGACTAGAAACCTACGAGCAGTACTTC. This translates into CANSPPGLETYEQYF.

The chain has TRBV7-8 and TRBJ1-1; D gene uncertain. Germline assignment: CDR1 SGHVS and CDR2 FQNEAQ. Trimming cost V 5 bases and J 1 base, with 11 bases left between them. The CDR3 has 14 amino acids. In nucleotides, the CDR3 is TGTGCCAGCAGCCAACGGACGCAGAACACTGAAGCTTTCTTT. Its translation: CASSQRTQNTEAFF.

The CDR3 nucleotides are TGTGCCAGCAGCTCGCTAGCGTCCTCTAGCACAGATACGCAGTATTTT. Amino acid sequence: CASSSLASSSTDTQYF. The chain is built from TRBV7-9 and TRBJ2-3; perhaps TRBD2 as D (6 bases). The CDR3 sequence is 16 residues long. Trimming took off 4 bases at V and 0 bases at J, with 14 bases between the two ends. Germline assignment: CDR1 SEHNR and CDR2 FQNEAQ (reference sequence).